This TCR beta chain is drawn from a study of radiotherapy plus CTLA-4 blockade in lung cancer. Remarks on this clone: Its antigen is undetermined.

The method was immunoSEQ multiplex PCR; TCRdb's version includes in-frame clones alone and lacks a portion of them. The table includes just under 60,000 clones, 77% detected once. Receiving focal radiation plus CTLA-4 blockade with ipilimumab were patients who had chemo-refractory metastatic non-small-cell lung cancer. Study results and caveats: Per reports, early blood T cell clone dynamics, plus interferon-beta, forecast response most strongly. Blood-borne expansion of tumor-derived TCR clones followed radiotherapy plus ipilimumab.

The sequencing used peripheral blood, collected from a patient treated with radiotherapy plus ipilimumab. The sequence derives from a human donor with non-small cell lung cancer who had a partial response to radiotherapy plus ipilimumab.

The CDR3 coding sequence is TGTGCCAGCAGTTTACCCCAACAGGGTTTCCACTACGAGCAGTACTTC. Amino acid sequence: CASSLPQQGFHYEQYF. The chain recombines TRBV28 with TRBJ2-7, with D perhaps matching TRBD1 (6 bases). Between the trimmed V and J ends, which lost 2 bases and 3 bases, there was a span of 17 bases. There are 16 residues in the CDR3. Germline lookup yields CDR1 MDHEN and CDR2 SYDVKM.